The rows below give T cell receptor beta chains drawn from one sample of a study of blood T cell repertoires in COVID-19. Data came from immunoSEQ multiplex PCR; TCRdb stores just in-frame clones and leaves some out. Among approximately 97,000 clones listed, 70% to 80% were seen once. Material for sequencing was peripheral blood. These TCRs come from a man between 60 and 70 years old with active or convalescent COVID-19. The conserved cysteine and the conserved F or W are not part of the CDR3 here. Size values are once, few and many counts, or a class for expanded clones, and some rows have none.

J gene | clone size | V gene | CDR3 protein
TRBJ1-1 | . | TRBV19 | ASSILGTEAF
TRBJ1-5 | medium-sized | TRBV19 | ASSIGSTGQSNQPQH
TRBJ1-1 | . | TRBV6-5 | ATRGGRDTEAF
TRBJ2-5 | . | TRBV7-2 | ASSLSLAGGRGTQY
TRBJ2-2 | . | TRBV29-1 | SVGHPNTGELF
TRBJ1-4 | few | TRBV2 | ASSLTGWGEKLF
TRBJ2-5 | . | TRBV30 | AWSVQGWRQETQY
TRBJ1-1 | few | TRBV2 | ASKGTEDTEAF
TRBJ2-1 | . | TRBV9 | ASSPRLAGTGGRVYNEQF
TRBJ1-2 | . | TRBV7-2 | ASSSWTVPGYT
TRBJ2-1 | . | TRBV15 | ATSPMTGTPSYNEQF
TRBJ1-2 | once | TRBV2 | ASSDGERSYGYT
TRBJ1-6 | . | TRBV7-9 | ASSRGQSSYNSPLH